The 27 T cell receptor beta chains listed next were all sequenced from one sample in a study of blood T cell repertoires in COVID-19. Assay: immunoSEQ multiplex PCR; the TCRdb copy retains only in-frame clones and omits some. The data hold 200,000 to 250,000 clones, with 82% observed a single time. The sample comprised peripheral blood. These receptors all stem from a woman aged 80 or over with COVID-19, enrolled during active disease.

This chain connects TRBV3-1 (or the pseudogene TRBV3-2) to TRBJ1-2, with 9 bases identical to TRBD1. V trimming: 3 bases; J trimming: 1 base; junction bases outside the gene matches: 15. CDR1 is LGHDT and CDR2 is YNNKEL in the germline V gene (reference sequence). The CDR3 is 19 residues long. The CDR3 nucleotides read TGTGCCAGCAGCCACTATATCCCGGGACAGGGACGACGTAACTATGGCTACACCTTC. Encoded protein: CASSHYIPGQGRRNYGYTF.

This chain uses TRBV28 with TRBJ2-7; D ambiguous. CDR1 and CDR2 from the germline V gene are MDHEN and SYDVKM. The V end was cut by 8 bases, the J end by 2 bases, with 10 bases between. The CDR3 has 12 amino acids. In DNA form, the CDR3 reads TGTGCCAGCGGGCTGGCGACCTACGAGCAGTACTTC. It yields the protein CASGLATYEQYF.

The CDR3 protein is CASSLGLQGNTGELFF. The CDR3 DNA is TGTGCCAGCAGTTTAGGCTTACAGGGGAACACCGGGGAGCTGTTTTTT. The rearrangement uses TRBV28 and TRBJ2-2; the D gene is possibly TRBD1 (6 bases). V lost 2 bases to trimming and J lost 1 base, with 11 bases between them. This CDR3 has 16 residues. From germline, CDR1 is MDHEN and CDR2 SYDVKM.

As regards this clone: Germline is not matched at one junction end, which may reflect a read error. The V gene is TRBV4-1, the J gene TRBJ1-2; a weak D match, TRBD1 (6 bases). Germline CDR1 reads MGHRA; CDR2 reads YSYEKL. CDR3 length: 15 residues. The CDR3 sequence: CASSQEQGTYYGYTF. The CDR3 nucleotides read TGCGCCAGCAGTCAAGAGCAGGGGACCTACTATGGCTACACCTTC.

In its sample, this clone was seen once. An end of the junction differs from the germline gene, which may be a read error. The chain recombines TRBV7-7 with TRBJ2-1; 8 nucleotides line up with TRBD1. Germline V gene lookup returns CDR1 SSHAT and CDR2 FNYEAQ (reference sequence). The CDR3 covers 16 residues. CDR3 sequence: CASSWGGQGSYNEQFF. DNA of the CDR3: TGTGCTAGCAGCTGGGGAGGACAGGGCTCCTACAATGAGCAGTTCTTC. The complete variable domain, with remaining parts taken from reference TRBV7-7 and TRBJ2-1, reads GAGVSQSPRYKVTKRGQDVTLRCDPISSHATLYWYQQALGQGPEFLTYFNYEAQPDKSGLPSDRFSAERPEGSISTLTIQRTEQRDSAMYRCASSWGGQGSYNEQFFGPGTRLTVL.

V usage is TRBV3-1 (or the pseudogene TRBV3-2) and J usage is TRBJ1-2, with D tentatively TRBD1 (6 bases). V lost 4 bases to trimming and J lost 2 bases, with 14 bases between them. Looked up from germline, CDR1 is LGHDT and CDR2 is YNNKEL (reference sequence). The CDR3 loop spans 15 amino acids. The CDR3 nucleotides are TGTGCCAGCAGCCTGCCGGGGAGGGGGAACTATGGCTACACCTTC. Protein product: CASSLPGRGNYGYTF.

The chain combines TRBV7-2 with TRBJ2-7; 7 positions agree with TRBD2. Germline CDR1 is SGHTA and CDR2 is FQGNSA. The CDR3 consists of 14 residues. The V segment lost 6 bases and the J segment 2 bases; nucleotides outside the gene matches: 7. For the CDR3, the DNA is TGTGCCAGCAGTGTAGCGGGCCCGCCCTACGAGCAGTACTTC. It codes for CASSVAGPPYEQYF.

About this clone itself: This sample also contains other DNA sequences that code for the same CDR3. The rearrangement links TRBV19 to TRBJ1-1, with 9 bases matching TRBD1. Germline trimming cut 6 bases from V and 0 bases from J; bases unmatched to any gene: 2. CDR1 and CDR2 (germline): LNHDA, SQIVND (reference sequence). The CDR3 extends over 14 amino acids. The CDR3, as DNA: TGTGCCAGTAGGGGACAGGGAATGAACACTGAAGCTTTCTTT. This encodes CASRGQGMNTEAFF.

This clone has just a few counts. The genes are TRBV21-1 and TRBJ1-5; the D call TRBD1 from the table was never checked on the DNA. TRBV21-1 is a pseudogene segment. The CDR3 runs to 15 residues. CDR3 sequence reads: CASSIQGYSNQPQHF. The CDR3 DNA reads as TGTGCCAGCAGTATACAGGGGTATAGCAATCAGCCCCAGCATTTT.

The chain joins TRBV4-2 to TRBJ2-7, with a weak D call TRBD2 (6 bases). CDR1 LGHNA and CDR2 YNFKEQ come from the germline V gene. This CDR3 has 15 residues. V shed 0 bases and J shed 4 bases, with 13 bases lying between them. In nucleotides, the CDR3 is TGTGCCAGCAGCCAAGATCTCGGGAGTCGTTACGAGCAGTACTTC. As protein: CASSQDLGSRYEQYF.

The chain carries TRBV14 and TRBJ2-7, with 7 positions matching TRBD1. Germline CDR1 is SGHDN and CDR2 is FVKESK. This CDR3 is 13 amino acids long. Unmatched junction bases numbered 3, after V lost 1 base and J lost 6 bases. As DNA, the CDR3 is TGTGCCAGCAGCCAAGTTTCAGGGGGCGAGCAGTACTTC. This encodes CASSQVSGGEQYF.

The chain links TRBV28 to TRBJ2-7; 11 bases fit TRBD2. V was pared by 9 bases and J by 4 bases, with 5 bases of the junction left unmatched. Germline assignment: CDR1 MDHEN and CDR2 SYDVKM. The CDR3 runs to 13 residues. The CDR3 region has the DNA TGTGCCAGTGGGACTAGCGGAGCTTACGAGCAGTACTTC. Translated, it gives CASGTSGAYEQYF.

The genes are TRBV29-1 and TRBJ1-2; 9 nucleotides agree with TRBD1. CDR1 and CDR2 (germline): SQVTM, ANQGSEA. The length of the CDR3 is 13 residues. Germline trimming cut 4 bases from V and 8 bases from J; bases unmatched to any gene: 8. In DNA form, the CDR3 reads TGCAGCGTTGGGATGGGACAGGGCACCGGCTACACCTTC. It translates to CSVGMGQGTGYTF.

The chain is built from TRBV28 and TRBJ1-2; unclear D gene. V dropped 11 bases and J dropped 4 bases, with 17 bases sitting between them. Germline lookup yields CDR1 MDHEN and CDR2 SYDVKM. The CDR3 is 13 amino acids. The CDR3 DNA sequence: TGTGCCTCGGCACCGGGGTTCCTCTATGGCTACACCTTC. Protein product: CASAPGFLYGYTF.

Concerning this clone itself: Within the sample, other DNA sequences also encode this same CDR3. This rearrangement joins TRBV11-2 to TRBJ2-7, with TRBD2 matching 11 bases. The CDR3 totals 14 residues. V dropped 3 bases and J dropped 7; count of bases not matched to a gene: 5. Per the germline V gene, CDR1 is SGHAT and CDR2 is FQNNGV. The CDR3 nucleotides read TGTGCCAGCAGCTTCGCCGGGACTAGCGGTGAGCAGTACTTC. It yields the protein CASSFAGTSGEQYF.

The gene calls are TRBV5-1 and TRBJ1-1; 8 bases map to TRBD1. CDR3 size: 13 residues. J was trimmed by 6 bases and V by 4 bases; bases with no gene match: 5. Looked up from germline, CDR1 is SGHRS and CDR2 is YFSETQ. The CDR3 sequence: CASSRDRTAEAFF. The CDR3 DNA sequence: TGCGCCAGCAGCAGGGACAGGACCGCTGAAGCTTTCTTT.

This clone was recorded only once. CDR3 nucleotides: TGCGCCAGTTGGCAGGGGAGCATTCAAGAGACCCAGTACTTC. It codes for CASWQGSIQETQYF. This rearrangement joins TRBV5-1 to TRBJ2-5; D perhaps matches TRBD1 (6 bases). Germline-derived CDR1 and CDR2 are SGHRS and YFSETQ. This CDR3 has 14 residues. Trimming removed 8 bases from V and 2 bases from J, with 16 bases in between.

The gene calls are TRBV12-5 and TRBJ1-5, with TRBD1 matching 11 bases. CDR3 length equals 16 residues. After removal of 0 bases from V and 7 bases from J, the junction contained 5 bases not matched to a gene. Germline loops: CDR1 LGHNT, CDR2 FRNRAP. The CDR3 protein is CASGLVRGQGVQPQHF. The CDR3 nucleotides read TGTGCTAGTGGTTTGGTACGGGGACAGGGGGTCCAGCCCCAGCATTTT.

This clone appeared a single time. The rearrangement links TRBV18 to TRBJ1-5; D gene unclear. Germline V gene lookup returns CDR1 KGHSH and CDR2 LQKENI. V lost 3 bases, J lost 0 bases, and 9 bases lay in between. The CDR3 is made up of 15 amino acids. The DNA for the CDR3 is TGTGCCAGCTCACCCCTCCAGGATAGCAATCAGCCCCAGCATTTT. Encoded protein: CASSPLQDSNQPQHF.

This chain joins TRBV10-3 and TRBJ1-2; a weak D match, TRBD1 (5 bases). The CDR3 is 14 residues long. Per germline, CDR1 ENHRY and CDR2 SYGVKD. V shed 6 bases and J shed 4 bases, with 15 bases lying between them. The CDR3 region has the DNA TGTGCCATCAGGGGGGGAGGAGGAGTCTATGGCTACACCTTC. Amino acids: CAIRGGGGVYGYTF.

The CDR3 region has the DNA TGCGCCAGCAGCTTGGCGGGGGTTCTGAACACTGAAGCTTTCTTT. Translating gives CASSLAGVLNTEAFF. The chain couples TRBV5-1 to TRBJ1-1; tentatively, D is TRBD1 (5 bases). Per germline, CDR1 SGHRS and CDR2 YFSETQ. The V gene lost 0 bases and the J gene lost 0 bases, with 9 bases spanning the gap. The CDR3 is 15 amino acids. Variable domain in full (rest from reference TRBV5-1 and TRBJ1-1): KAGVTQTPRYLIKTRGQQVTLSCSPISGHRSVSWYQQTPGQGLQFLFEYFSETQRNKGNFPGRFSGRQFSNSRSEMNVSTLELGDSALYLCASSLAGVLNTEAFFGQGTRLTVV.

The chain carries TRBV5-8 and TRBJ2-3, with D possibly matching TRBD1 (6 bases). V lost 4 bases and J lost 8, with 14 bases in between. Looked up from germline, CDR1 is SGHTS and CDR2 is YDEGEE. CDR3 size: 13 residues. The CDR3 DNA reads as TGTGCCAGCAGCCCCATGGTCAGGGGTACGCAGTATTTT. It is translated as CASSPMVRGTQYF.

The chain employs TRBV19 and TRBJ2-2; 7 bases are shared with TRBD1. Unmatched junction bases numbered 11, after V lost 8 bases and J lost 2 bases. Germline CDR1 is LNHDA and CDR2 is SQIVND (reference sequence). The CDR3 has 16 amino acids. The CDR3 is CASRLIRQGNTGELFF. CDR3 in DNA: TGTGCCAGTCGGCTGATTCGACAGGGCAACACCGGGGAGCTGTTTTTT. The full variable domain, in which reference TRBV19 and TRBJ2-2 provide the parts outside the CDR3, is DGGITQSPKYLFRKEGQNVTLSCEQNLNHDAMYWYRQDPGQGLRLIYYSQIVNDFQKGDIAEGYSVSREKKESFPLTVTSAQKNPTAFYLCASRLIRQGNTGELFFGEGSRLTVL.

The V gene is TRBV7-3, the J gene TRBJ2-7, with TRBD1 matching over 10 bases. The CDR3 totals 13 residues. Germline V gene lookup returns CDR1 SGHTA and CDR2 FQGTGA. V shed 5 bases, J shed 5 bases, and the junction held 3 bases outside the gene matches. Here the CDR3 DNA reads TGTGCCAGCAGCGCAGGGACAGGGGACGAGCAGTACTTC. It specifies CASSAGTGDEQYF.

This clone was observed a single time. The V call is TRBV7-2, the J call TRBJ2-1, with TRBD1 matching over 8 bases. Per the germline V gene, CDR1 is SGHTA and CDR2 is FQGNSA. J gave up 13 bases and V 1 base, and 6 bases lay outside the gene matches. This CDR3 is 13 amino acids long. The DNA for the CDR3 is TGTGCCAGCAGCTTAGGTATTGGACAGGGTCAGTTCTTC. Encoded protein: CASSLGIGQGQFF.

This sequence joins TRBV30 and TRBJ1-5, with D perhaps TRBD1 (5 bases). Trimming removed 5 bases from V and 9 bases from J, with 17 bases in between. There are 13 residues in the CDR3. Germline V gene lookup returns CDR1 GTSNPN and CDR2 SVGIG (reference sequence). The DNA of the CDR3 is TGTGCCTGGGGGACGGTTAGAGGAGTGCCCCAGCATTTT. This gives the protein CAWGTVRGVPQHF.

The CDR3 coding sequence is TGTGCCAGCACGTCTAATCCCAGGGGCGACGAGCAGTACTTC. Translated: CASTSNPRGDEQYF. The chain is built from TRBV28 and TRBJ2-7; D possibly corresponds to TRBD1 (6 bases). The CDR3 is 14 amino acids. The V and J ends lost 7 bases and 5 bases respectively, with 18 bases between them. CDR1 and CDR2 (germline): MDHEN, SYDVKM.